These 3 T cell receptor beta chains originate from one sample sequenced in a study of OX40 agonist ivuxolimab in advanced cancers. The repertoire was sequenced with immunoSEQ multiplex PCR; TCRdb's copy has only in-frame clones and lacks some. The sample includes about 58,000 clones, around 90% of them seen just once. This material consisted of CD4+ or CD8+ T cells sorted from blood, taken in a trial of the OX40 agonist ivuxolimab. The receptor set was obtained from an adult with an advanced solid tumor such as melanoma, head and neck, liver or kidney cancer.

The chain couples TRBV5-1 to TRBJ2-5, with D uncertain. V dropped 4 bases and J dropped 2 bases, with 6 bases sitting between them. Germline assignment: CDR1 SGHRS and CDR2 YFSETQ. The CDR3 has 12 amino acids. CDR3 region: CASSIQQETQYF. The CDR3 nucleotides read TGCGCCAGCAGCATACAGCAAGAGACCCAGTACTTC.

This chain uses TRBV7-9 with TRBJ2-6, with D perhaps matching TRBD2 (5 bases). Germline V gene sequence: CDR1 SEHNR, CDR2 FQNEAQ (reference sequence). V lost 4 bases and J lost 4, with 17 bases in between. The CDR3 runs to 17 residues. The CDR3 here is CASSSPLRGEGANVLTF. The CDR3 DNA follows: TGTGCCAGCAGCTCACCCCTCCGGGGAGAAGGGGCCAACGTCCTGACTTTC.

V gene TRBV6-5 combines with J gene TRBJ1-5, with 7 positions matching TRBD1. This CDR3 spans 15 amino acids. Germline V CDR1 and CDR2: MNHEY, SVGAGI. The ends lost 6 bases at V and 0 bases at J; junction bases unmatched: 5. CDR3 sequence (DNA): TGTGCCAGCAGCAGGACAGGTAATAGCAATCAGCCCCAGCATTTT. Translating it yields CASSRTGNSNQPQHF.